This is a list of T cell receptor beta chains from one sample in a study of blood T cell repertoires in COVID-19. Data came from immunoSEQ multiplex PCR; TCRdb stores just in-frame clones and leaves some out. The sample shows about 300,000 clones, approximately 82% of them seen only once. The source material was peripheral blood. The receptors shown here come from a woman aged 45-59 years with acute or convalescent COVID-19. Each CDR3 is given with its conserved first and last residue. Part of the rows lack a size; the others show once, few, many or a class for expanded clones.

TRBV19	15	TRBJ1-5	-	CASSEDRVWNQPQHF
TRBV2	13	TRBJ2-7	-	CASRGASSYEQYF
TRBV15	14	TRBJ1-1	-	CATSRDPTGVKAFF
TRBV12-5	14	TRBJ2-3	few	CASGWSGDTDTQYF
TRBV7-3	13	TRBJ1-1	-	CASSSEEGSEAFF
TRBV7-8	15	TRBJ2-5	-	CASSLVGTTGETQYF
TRBV27	14	TRBJ1-4	-	CASSPDRGQEKLFF
TRBV2	18	TRBJ2-1	-	CASKAGTSGTSSYNEQFF
TRBV11-3	14	TRBJ1-2	-	CASSSVGEGYGYTF
TRBV11-2	13	TRBJ1-2	-	CASSLAGTYGYTF
TRBV6-1	15	TRBJ2-2	-	CASSEDSGGSGELFF
TRBV5-1	15	TRBJ2-7	-	CASSPTSGTLYEQYF
TRBV6-6	12	TRBJ2-7	-	CASSYGGRDSYF
TRBV4-3	15	TRBJ2-5	-	CASSQDLGGQETQYF
TRBV5-1	17	TRBJ2-2	-	CASSFRGDRGATGELFF
TRBV25-1	15	TRBJ2-1	-	CASSVGLAGGGEQFF
TRBV5-5	12	TRBJ2-3	-	CASSPDTDTQYF
TRBV27	13	TRBJ1-6	-	CASRSSYNSPLHF
TRBV30	13	TRBJ2-1	-	CAYIAGGSNEQFF
TRBV29-1	14	TRBJ2-1	once	CSALPGQGVNEQFF
TRBV6-5	12	TRBJ1-1	-	CASRGDSRKAFF
TRBV6-2/TRBV6-3	15	TRBJ2-5	-	CASSYTGTFQETQYF
TRBV5-1	15	TRBJ1-2	-	CASSFIQGGGYGYTF
TRBV9	16	TRBJ2-6	-	CASSGQTGYGANVLTF
TRBV5-4	15	TRBJ2-1	-	CASEMDRGSYNEQFF
TRBV11-3	16	TRBJ2-2	-	CASSLVNQGGTGELFF
TRBV29-1	15	TRBJ1-5	-	CSVAGDGGSNQPQHF
TRBV27	14	TRBJ2-3	-	CASSLLARLDTQYF
TRBV7-2	15	TRBJ2-2	-	CASSPRRGYTGELFF
TRBV4-1	15	TRBJ1-5	once	CASSPGGQHNQPQHF
TRBV30	14	TRBJ1-3	-	CAWSVERSGNTIYF
TRBV7-2	18	TRBJ1-3	few	CASSLVRGLRGSGNTIYF
TRBV18	15	TRBJ2-7	-	CASSPSGTGIDEQYF
TRBV4-3	17	TRBJ2-2	-	CASSQDAPTSGSGELFF
TRBV5-1	11	TRBJ1-3	-	CASSGGDTIYF
TRBV19	15	TRBJ2-1	-	CASRPGAGGLDEQFF
TRBV5-5	17	TRBJ2-2	-	CASSDRTGLLTTGELFF
TRBV9	13	TRBJ2-3	-	CASCPGEGVRQYF
TRBV3-1/TRBV3-2	15	TRBJ1-2	-	CASSQDYLGGSGYTF
TRBV6-1	18	TRBJ2-6	-	CASSEARPGGAGANVLTF
TRBV19	13	TRBJ1-1	-	CASSELWWTEAFF
TRBV20-1	11	TRBJ2-7	-	CSAGTSYEQYF
TRBV14	16	TRBJ1-6	-	CASSHSQGVYNSPLHF
TRBV7-2	15	TRBJ1-2	-	CASSLARGFRNGYTF
TRBV27	15	TRBJ2-1	-	CASSSRRPGGSEQFF
TRBV7-7	19	TRBJ2-6	-	CASSPIPGQGSSGANVLTF
TRBV19	15	TRBJ1-6	-	CASSYRGPRGSPLHF
TRBV18	14	TRBJ2-3	-	CASSDFTSTDTQYF
TRBV5-1	15	TRBJ2-7	-	CASSSLTSGSYEQYF
TRBV19	14	TRBJ2-5	-	CASNGGVVQETQYF
TRBV29-1	13	TRBJ1-2	-	CSVEETGAYGYTF
TRBV19	15	TRBJ1-1	-	CASRTGGPMNTEAFF
TRBV18	15	TRBJ2-7	-	CASSPGTGPRGEQYF